The rows below give T cell receptor beta chains drawn from one sample of a study of neurological immune-mediated disorders. TCRdb processed the 5' RACE reads anew with MiXCR; each CDR3 protein has one entry. Of more than 60,000 distinct CDR3 sequences detected, 3.5% to 4.5% appear once; the ten largest clones hold around 2.1%. Input material: PBMCs. These receptors originate from a woman aged 45-65 years with multiple sclerosis. CDR3s leave out the opening cysteine and the closing phenylalanine or tryptophan. The order of the fields is J gene, V gene, CDR3 protein.

J: TRBJ2-1
V: TRBV15
CDR3: ATSRAAYNEQF

J: TRBJ1-2
V: TRBV24-1
CDR3: ATSDRKFGYT

J: TRBJ1-1
V: TRBV14
CDR3: ASSLSGIFGQAF

J: TRBJ1-1
V: TRBV29-1
CDR3: SGGMVGVSTEAF

J: TRBJ1-5
V: TRBV10-3
CDR3: ATGTAVDQPQH

J: TRBJ2-5
V: TRBV4-3
CDR3: ASSQEGSRGEIGTQY

J: TRBJ2-5
V: TRBV20-1
CDR3: SASRLTGSGETQY

J: TRBJ1-2
V: TRBV3-1
CDR3: ASSQGYGYT

J: TRBJ2-3
V: TRBV7-6
CDR3: ASSPTSGGSDTQY

J: TRBJ2-2
V: TRBV29-1
CDR3: SVALLEGGNTGELF

J: TRBJ2-7
V: TRBV2
CDR3: ASKRGQGSSYEQY

J: TRBJ1-1
V: TRBV12-3/TRBV12-4
CDR3: ASILGRNTEAF

J: TRBJ2-7
V: TRBV4-3
CDR3: ASSQSGGGEQY

J: TRBJ2-5
V: TRBV4-2
CDR3: ASRQQGKETQY

J: TRBJ1-5
V: TRBV20-1
CDR3: SATDTGTISNQPQH

J: TRBJ1-5
V: TRBV10-3
CDR3: AISENVRMNQPQH

J: TRBJ2-7
V: TRBV20-1
CDR3: SARPRQRPYEQY

J: TRBJ2-1
V: TRBV5-1
CDR3: ASSPGPDNEQF

J: TRBJ2-5
V: TRBV11-2
CDR3: ASSLIDRGETQY

J: TRBJ1-2
V: TRBV3-1
CDR3: ASSPTPQPRRGYT

J: TRBJ1-4
V: TRBV12-3/TRBV12-4
CDR3: ASRQGAAEKLF

J: TRBJ2-1
V: TRBV29-1
CDR3: SVGGRTGGYNEQF

J: TRBJ2-2
V: TRBV12-3/TRBV12-4
CDR3: ASSLGQNTGELF

J: TRBJ1-2
V: TRBV9
CDR3: ASSDKQGAVEYGYT

J: TRBJ2-3
V: TRBV7-3
CDR3: ASSKAIDTQY

J: TRBJ2-3
V: TRBV20-1
CDR3: SAEIGATQY

J: TRBJ1-6
V: TRBV12-3/TRBV12-4
CDR3: ASSLELGGGPLN

J: TRBJ2-1
V: TRBV20-1
CDR3: SARRPSYNEQF

J: TRBJ2-1
V: TRBV20-1
CDR3: SASGTNAYNEQF

J: TRBJ2-7
V: TRBV14
CDR3: ASSLDSSYEQY

J: TRBJ1-1
V: TRBV5-1
CDR3: ASSFRGEAF

J: TRBJ2-1
V: TRBV6-2/TRBV6-3
CDR3: ASSYLRGGATYNEQF

J: TRBJ2-7
V: TRBV5-1
CDR3: ASSSHGYEQY

J: TRBJ2-5
V: TRBV7-3
CDR3: ASSLMDQETQY

J: TRBJ2-3
V: TRBV4-2
CDR3: ASSQGMMGRDTQY

J: TRBJ2-1
V: TRBV3-1
CDR3: ASLQGGPYNEQF

J: TRBJ1-1
V: TRBV7-9
CDR3: ASRPTGNTEAF

J: TRBJ2-3
V: TRBV3-1
CDR3: ASSQGLPGFGDTQY